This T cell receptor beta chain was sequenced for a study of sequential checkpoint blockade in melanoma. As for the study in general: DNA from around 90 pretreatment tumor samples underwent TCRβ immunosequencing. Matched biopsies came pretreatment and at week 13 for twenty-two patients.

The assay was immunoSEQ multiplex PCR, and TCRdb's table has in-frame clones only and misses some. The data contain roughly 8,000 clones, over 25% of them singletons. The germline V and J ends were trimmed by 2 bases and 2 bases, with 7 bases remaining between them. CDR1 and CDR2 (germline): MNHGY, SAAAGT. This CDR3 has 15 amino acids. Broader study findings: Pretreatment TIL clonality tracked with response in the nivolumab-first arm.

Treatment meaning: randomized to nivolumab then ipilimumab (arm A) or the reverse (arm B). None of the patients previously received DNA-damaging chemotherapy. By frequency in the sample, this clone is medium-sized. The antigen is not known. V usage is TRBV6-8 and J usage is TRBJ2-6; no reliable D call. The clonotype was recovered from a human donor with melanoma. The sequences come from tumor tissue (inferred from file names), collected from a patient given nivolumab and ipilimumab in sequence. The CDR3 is CASSYRPTGANVLTF. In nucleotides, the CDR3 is TGTGCCAGCAGTTACAGGCCAACTGGGGCCAACGTCCTGACTTTC.